These 30 T cell receptor beta chains were all obtained from the same sample, sequenced in a study of blood T cell repertoires in COVID-19. Only in-frame clones appear in the TCRdb table, and some are missing; sequencing was by immunoSEQ multiplex PCR. The data hold over 150,000 clones, with 75% to 90% observed a single time. The sequenced material came from peripheral blood. The receptors originated from a middle-aged woman with COVID-19, enrolled during active disease.

The chain uses TRBV6-5 and TRBJ1-2, with unresolved D. The CDR3 runs 15 residues. Trimming cost V 2 bases and J 1 base, with 11 bases left between them. The germline gives CDR1 MNHEY, CDR2 SVGAGI. The CDR3 coding sequence is TGTGCCAGCAGTTACAAGCGGTTGGATAACTATGGCTACACCTTC. It yields the protein CASSYKRLDNYGYTF.

Turning to this clone: A junction end diverges from the germline sequence, so it may reflect a read error. The J gene is TRBJ1-4, the V gene TRBV6-5; TRBD1 is a possible D gene (6 bases). The CDR3 covers 15 residues. Germline CDR1 MNHEY, CDR2 SVGAGI. The DNA of the CDR3 is TGTGCCAGCAGTTACGGACAGAGAACTAATGAAAAGCTGTTTTTT. It specifies CASSYGQRTNEKLFF.

This chain joins TRBV6-5 and TRBJ2-2, with a tentative D call TRBD1 (5 bases). Deletions cut 4 bases from V and 0 bases from J, with 9 bases between. The CDR3 is 15 amino acids. Germline-derived CDR1 and CDR2 are MNHEY and SVGAGI. The CDR3: CASSWGGANTGELFF. Here the CDR3 DNA reads TGTGCCAGCAGTTGGGGCGGAGCGAACACCGGGGAGCTGTTTTTT.

V gene TRBV18 combines with J gene TRBJ1-2; 12 positions match TRBD1. The CDR3 runs to 17 residues. CDR1 is KGHSH and CDR2 is LQKENI in the germline V gene. The V gene end was trimmed by 4 bases and the J gene end by 5 bases; junction bases not matched to a gene: 11. CDR3 in amino acids: CASSLSEGQGAEYGYTF. DNA for the CDR3: TGTGCCAGCTCACTCAGTGAGGGACAGGGGGCTGAGTATGGCTACACCTTC.

The chain combines TRBV19 with TRBJ1-1; 10 bases fit TRBD1. The trim removed 4 bases at V and 6 bases at J, leaving 5 bases unmatched. Germline values: CDR1 LNHDA, CDR2 SQIVND (reference sequence). The CDR3 is 14 residues long. The CDR3 DNA sequence: TGTGCCAGTAGTAGGGGACAGGGGCGAGCTGAAGCTTTCTTT. It yields the protein CASSRGQGRAEAFF.

This rearrangement joins TRBV11-2 to TRBJ1-1, with TRBD1 identical over 9 bases. V shed 4 bases and J 5 bases; nucleotides not matched to a gene: 5. The CDR3 totals 14 residues. Looked up from germline, CDR1 is SGHAT and CDR2 is FQNNGV. CDR3 DNA: TGTGCCAGCAGCTACAGGGGGCTGGGGACTGAAGCTTTCTTT. This sequence encodes CASSYRGLGTEAFF.

The chain couples TRBV15 to TRBJ2-2; no clear D gene. V lost 0 bases, J lost 8 bases, and 10 bases lay in between. Germline V lookup: CDR1 LNHNV, CDR2 YYDKDF (reference sequence). The CDR3 spans 14 residues. The CDR3 DNA is TGTGCCACCAGCAGAGATCTAGAAAGGGGGGAGCTGTTTTTT. This codes for CATSRDLERGELFF.

This clone was detected only a few times. V usage is TRBV4-2 and J usage is TRBJ2-1; 8 bases are a match to TRBD1. Per the germline V gene, CDR1 is LGHNA and CDR2 is YNFKEQ. J lost 3 bases, V lost 2 bases, and 6 bases had no gene match. The CDR3 loop spans 16 amino acids. CDR3 sequence reads: CASSQMDRDDYNEQFF. CDR3 nucleotide sequence: TGTGCCAGCAGCCAAATGGACAGGGACGACTACAATGAGCAGTTCTTC.

The gene calls are TRBV7-2 and TRBJ1-4; weak D call: TRBD1 (6 bases). Germline loops: CDR1 SGHTA, CDR2 FQGNSA. The V and J ends lost 3 bases and 4 bases respectively, with 12 bases between them. The CDR3 runs 15 residues. The CDR3 DNA reads TGTGCCAGCAGCTTTTCGGGGACACTTAATGAAAAACTGTTTTTT. It is translated as CASSFSGTLNEKLFF.

This rearrangement joins TRBV7-9 to TRBJ1-5; 10 bases match TRBD1. V lost 5 bases and J lost 3; bases outside the gene matches: 13. The germline gives CDR1 SEHNR, CDR2 FQNEAQ (reference sequence). The CDR3 has 18 amino acids. The CDR3 region is CASSDTPGQGSNNQPQHF. The CDR3 DNA reads as TGTGCCAGCAGCGACACCCCGGGACAGGGGAGTAACAATCAGCCCCAGCATTTT.

The chain carries TRBV10-1 and TRBJ2-1; 12 nucleotides match TRBD2. Germline CDR1 WNHNN, CDR2 SYGVQD (reference sequence). The CDR3 has 17 amino acids. The trim removed 0 bases at V and 7 bases at J, leaving 7 bases unmatched. The CDR3 reads CASSESSSGGARNEQFF. Here the CDR3 DNA reads TGCGCCAGCAGTGAGTCGTCTAGCGGGGGGGCGAGGAATGAGCAGTTCTTC.

The CDR3 DNA reads TGTGCCAGCAGACCTACAGGGGGTGGTTCCAATTCACCCCTCCACTTT. It specifies CASRPTGGGSNSPLHF. This sequence joins TRBV7-9 and TRBJ1-6, with 8 positions matching TRBD1. The germline V gene encodes CDR1 SEHNR and CDR2 FQNEAQ (reference sequence). With 6 bases clipped from V and 7 bases from J, the junction kept 11 bases outside the gene matches. The CDR3 is 16 amino acids.

The chain has TRBV7-2 and TRBJ2-5; D unresolved. This CDR3 is built from 16 residues. Trimming stripped 0 bases from V and 4 bases from J, with 15 bases between. The V gene's germline CDR1 is SGHTA and CDR2 FQGNSA. The CDR3 nucleotides read TGTGCCAGCAGCTTAGCGTTGCCAGGCTTGCGAGAGACCCAGTACTTC. Translating gives CASSLALPGLRETQYF.

The J gene is TRBJ1-2, the V gene TRBV5-1; D gene uncertain. V lost 2 bases and J lost 8, with 7 bases in between. Germline CDR1 SGHRS, CDR2 YFSETQ. The CDR3 spans 11 residues. CDR3 in DNA: TGCGCCAGCAGCTTTACCGGGGGCTACACCTTC. It specifies CASSFTGGYTF.

The chain links TRBV11-3 to TRBJ2-3; 7 bases map to TRBD2. The V segment lost 5 bases and the J segment 0 bases; nucleotides outside the gene matches: 14. The CDR3 sequence is 18 residues long. From germline, CDR1 is SGHNT and CDR2 YENEEA. CDR3 region: CASSVGVAGLASTDTQYF. For the CDR3, the DNA is TGTGCCAGCAGCGTAGGAGTAGCGGGCTTGGCCAGCACAGATACGCAGTATTTT.

This clone was seen a single time. The J gene is TRBJ2-7, the V gene TRBV6-2 or TRBV6-3, with D hard to call. CDR3 length: 13 amino acids. CDR1 MNHEY and CDR2 SVGEGT come from the germline V gene. The V end lost 8 bases, the J end lost 7 bases, and 18 bases lay between the germline ends. The CDR3 DNA reads as TGTGCCAGCCGCCCGTACCCCTCCAGGGAGCAGTACTTC. Translated, it gives CASRPYPSREQYF.

The chain employs TRBV5-4 and TRBJ2-1, with 7 bases aligning to TRBD1. CDR3 size: 16 residues. The ends lost 2 bases at V and 3 bases at J; junction bases unmatched: 8. Germline CDR1 reads SGHNT; CDR2 reads YYREEE (reference sequence). The CDR3 loop reads CASSFFRDSFYNEQFF. The DNA of the CDR3 is TGTGCCAGCAGCTTTTTCCGGGACAGCTTCTACAATGAGCAGTTCTTC.

The chain has TRBV6-5 and TRBJ2-7; TRBD1 might be the D (6 bases). Germline V gene lookup returns CDR1 MNHEY and CDR2 SVGAGI. The germline V and J ends were trimmed by 2 bases and 4 bases, with 15 bases remaining between them. CDR3 length: 15 residues. The chain's CDR3 is CASSYGQTRAYEQYF. CDR3 nucleotides: TGTGCCAGCAGTTACGGACAGACACGGGCGTACGAGCAGTACTTC.

The J gene is TRBJ1-5, the V gene TRBV19, with 7 bases that match TRBD1. The V gene's germline CDR1 is LNHDA and CDR2 SQIVND (reference sequence). J lost 6 bases, V lost 3 bases, and 2 bases had no gene match. CDR3 length: 13 residues. CDR3 sequence reads: CASSMTGSQPQHF. The DNA for the CDR3 is TGTGCCAGTAGTATGACAGGGAGTCAGCCCCAGCATTTT.

The chain is built from TRBV5-1 and TRBJ1-1, with D uncertain. The V gene's germline CDR1 is SGHRS and CDR2 YFSETQ. The germline V and J ends were trimmed by 0 bases and 4 bases, with 10 bases remaining between them. This CDR3 comprises 14 residues. CDR3: CASSLGPTPTEAFF. The CDR3 DNA reads as TGCGCCAGCAGCTTGGGCCCGACACCCACTGAAGCTTTCTTT.

This sequence joins TRBV3-1 (or the pseudogene TRBV3-2) and TRBJ2-1, with D possibly TRBD2 on 5 matching bases. Trimming took off 0 bases at V and 4 bases at J, with 16 bases between the two ends. The V gene's germline CDR1 is LGHDT and CDR2 YNNKEL (reference sequence). The CDR3 has 17 residues. The CDR3 nucleotides read TGTGCCAGCAGCCAAGAGAAGGACTCGACTCTGTACAATGAGCAGTTCTTC. As protein: CASSQEKDSTLYNEQFF.

The chain employs TRBV19 and TRBJ1-5, with D hard to call. V was clipped by 7 bases and J by 0 bases, with 10 bases between them. The germline CDR1 and CDR2 sequences are LNHDA and SQIVND (reference sequence). The CDR3 loop spans 14 amino acids. This chain's CDR3 is CASISTVSNQPQHF. DNA for the CDR3: TGTGCCAGTATCTCAACAGTTAGCAATCAGCCCCAGCATTTT.

This clone was counted a single time. The rearrangement links TRBV2 to TRBJ2-3; no clear D. The CDR3 consists of 12 residues. The germline V gene has CDR1 SNHLY and CDR2 FYNNEI. V was clipped by 6 bases and J by 2 bases, with 6 bases between them. The chain's CDR3 is CASRDITDTQYF. CDR3 nucleotides: TGTGCCAGCAGAGACATCACAGATACGCAGTATTTT.

J is TRBJ2-1 and V is TRBV9; TRBD1 aligns across 10 bases. CDR1 is SGDLS, CDR2 YYNGEE, per germline. The V segment lost 1 base and the J segment 3 bases; nucleotides outside the gene matches: 4. The CDR3 runs to 16 residues. CDR3 nucleotides: TGTGCCAGCAGCGTAAAGACAGGGGGCGTCTACAATGAGCAGTTCTTC. Amino acids: CASSVKTGGVYNEQFF.

The V call is TRBV11-2, the J call TRBJ1-1; D uncertain. Germline-derived CDR1 and CDR2 are SGHAT and FQNNGV. The germline V and J ends were trimmed by 5 bases and 4 bases, with 11 bases remaining between them. The length of the CDR3 is 13 residues. The CDR3 region is CASSPNRGTEAFF. The CDR3 DNA follows: TGTGCCAGCAGCCCAAACCGGGGCACTGAAGCTTTCTTT.

The gene calls are TRBV12-3 or TRBV12-4 and TRBJ2-3; 7 nucleotides match TRBD1. V shed 5 bases, J shed 5 bases, and the junction held 4 bases outside the gene matches. The CDR3 sequence is 13 residues long. CDR3 bases: TGTGCCAGCAGTCTAGGGGGCCGAGATACGCAGTATTTT. It translates to CASSLGGRDTQYF.

V and J are TRBV6-5 and TRBJ2-2; no definite D call. CDR3 length equals 15 residues. Germline CDR1 reads MNHEY; CDR2 reads SVGAGI. Trimming took 4 bases from V and 2 from J, leaving 11 bases between them. The CDR3 nucleotides are TGTGCCAGCAGTTGGTCACAGAGCAACACCGGGGAGCTGTTTTTT. It specifies CASSWSQSNTGELFF.

This clone was counted only a few times. The chain has TRBV6-1 and TRBJ1-5, with D tentatively TRBD1 (6 bases). The germline V and J ends were trimmed by 1 base and 4 bases, with 11 bases remaining between them. Germline lookup yields CDR1 MNHNS and CDR2 SASEGT. The length of the CDR3 is 15 residues. The CDR3 region has the DNA TGTGCCAGCAGTGAAGGTCAGGGGATGAATCAGCCCCAGCATTTT. This sequence encodes CASSEGQGMNQPQHF.

This sequence joins TRBV6-4 and TRBJ1-2; D possibly corresponds to TRBD1 (6 bases). There are 18 residues in the CDR3. Germline CDR1 MRHNA, CDR2 SNTAGT. V lost 3 bases and J lost 3, with 23 bases in between. The CDR3 region has the DNA TGTGCCAGCAGTGATTCCGGACAGTTGGGACTATGGGACTATGGCTACACCTTC. Protein product: CASSDSGQLGLWDYGYTF.

The V gene is TRBV27, the J gene TRBJ2-1, with D tentatively TRBD1 (5 bases). The CDR3 is 15 amino acids. The V gene lost 5 bases and the J gene lost 0 bases, with 11 bases spanning the gap. CDR1 and CDR2 (germline): MNHEY, SMNVEV (reference sequence). CDR3: CASSQDMGSYNEQFF. CDR3 nucleotides: TGTGCCAGCAGTCAGGACATGGGCTCCTACAATGAGCAGTTCTTC.